A selection of T cell receptor beta chains follows, all from one sample in a study of blood T cell repertoires in COVID-19. Repertoires were generated with immunoSEQ multiplex PCR, while TCRdb's copy carries only in-frame clones and drops some. The profile shows approximately 220,000 clones, around 82% of them singletons. The sequencing sample was made of PBMCs or T cells enriched from blood (not recorded which). All receptors come from a woman aged 45-65 years who had been exposed to COVID-19. Both conserved end residues are part of each CDR3. A D gene is named only where the DNA matches it firmly. Some rows mark clone size as missing; the rest say once, few, many or name a class of expanded clone.

d_call j_call clone_size v_call cdr3_nt cdr3_aa
. TRBJ2-7 . TRBV6-1 TGTGCCAGCAGTGTATATTTCGGCCGACGGACAGCTAACTACGAGCAGTACTTC CASSVYFGRRTANYEQYF
. TRBJ1-1 . TRBV27 TGTGCCAGCAGTTCCCCGTTGGGGGGCACTGAAGCTTTCTTT CASSSPLGGTEAFF
TRBD1 TRBJ1-2 . TRBV28 TGTGCCATCCTGACAGGGGAGGGCGGCTACACCTTC CAILTGEGGYTF
. TRBJ2-4 . TRBV6-2/TRBV6-3 TGTGCCAGCAGCCTTGGGCAGGGGTTAAACATTCAGTACTTC CASSLGQGLNIQYF
TRBD1 TRBJ1-5 once TRBV7-2 TGTGCCAGCAGCTTTCGGACAGGGAATCAGCCCCAGCATTTT CASSFRTGNQPQHF
. TRBJ1-2 . TRBV24-1 TGTGCCACCAGTGATGCGGACACTATCTATGGCTACACCTTC CATSDADTIYGYTF
TRBD1 TRBJ1-2 . TRBV5-6 TGTGCCAGCAGCTTGCTGGGGACAGGGAGGGCATACTATGGCTACACCTTC CASSLLGTGRAYYGYTF
TRBD1 TRBJ2-7 . TRBV2 TGTGCCAGCAGTAGGGACAGGTCCCTCGAGCAGTACTTC CASSRDRSLEQYF
. TRBJ1-2 few TRBV5-5 TGTGCCAGCAGCCGGGGGTCCGACTATGGCTACACCTTC CASSRGSDYGYTF
. TRBJ1-6 . TRBV25-1 TGTGCCAGCAGTGAATTCTTCAGTAATTCACCCCTCCACTTT CASSEFFSNSPLHF
TRBD1 TRBJ1-2 . TRBV5-8 TGTGCCAGCAGCGTTGGACAGGCCGCTAACTATGGCTACACCTTC CASSVGQAANYGYTF
TRBD2 TRBJ2-1 few TRBV5-1 TGCGCCAGCAGCCCGGGACTAGCAAACGTAAATGAGCAGTTCTTC CASSPGLANVNEQFF
. TRBJ1-4 . TRBV19 TGTGCCAGTAGTATCTTGGGGACTGATAATGAAAAACTGTTTTTT CASSILGTDNEKLFF
. TRBJ2-2 . TRBV7-2 TGTGCCAGCAGCTCTATTATATATGGGGAGCTGTTTTTT CASSSIIYGELFF
TRBD1 TRBJ2-1 . TRBV5-1 TGCGCCAGCAGCGCCGGGACAGGTGCCGATGAGCAGTTCTTC CASSAGTGADEQFF
TRBD2 TRBJ2-7 once TRBV6-1 TGTGCCAGCAGTGAATATCGTCCGGGAGGGGAGCAGTACTTC CASSEYRPGGEQYF
. TRBJ2-3 once TRBV21-1 TGTGCCAGCAGCAAAGTCAGGACTAGCGCCTACCTCACAGATACGCAGTATTTT CASSKVRTSAYLTDTQYF
. TRBJ1-1 . TRBV5-6 TGTGCCAGCAGTTCAACAGGGCGGACTGAAGCTTTCTTT CASSSTGRTEAFF
. TRBJ1-1 . TRBV7-9 TGTGCCAGCAGCTCCTCGGGGGTGAGGACTGAAGCTTTCTTT CASSSSGVRTEAFF
. TRBJ2-1 . TRBV14 TGTGCCAGCAGCCCCCTAATATACAGTGAGCAGTTCTTC CASSPLIYSEQFF
. TRBJ2-5 . TRBV24-1 TGTGCCACCAGTGATAACCGGGACACCCAAGAGACCCAGTACTTC CATSDNRDTQETQYF
TRBD1 TRBJ1-2 once TRBV29-1 TGCAGCGTTACAGGGGGGGCTGGCTACACCTTC CSVTGGAGYTF
. TRBJ1-2 . TRBV19 TGTGCCAGTAGCTCAGTTAACAGGGCCTATGGCTACACCTTC CASSSVNRAYGYTF
. TRBJ1-3 . TRBV29-1 TGCAGCGTTGTTCGGGGAAACACCATATATTTT CSVVRGNTIYF
TRBD1 TRBJ1-1 . TRBV18 TGTGCCAGCTCACGACAATTAGGGGCAGGGACAGGGGCTGGAGCTTTCTTT CASSRQLGAGTGAGAFF
TRBD1 TRBJ1-1 . TRBV10-3 TGTGCCATCAGTCCTGGTTTTTTTGACAGGGTCGACGCTTTCTTT CAISPGFFDRVDAFF
TRBD1 TRBJ1-1 . TRBV19 TGTGCCAGTAGGGTAGACAGGGGGGTCACTGAAGCTTTCTTT CASRVDRGVTEAFF
TRBD1 TRBJ1-3 . TRBV13 TGTGCCAGCAGCCCCGGGACAGGACGGAACACCATATATTTT CASSPGTGRNTIYF
. TRBJ2-2 . TRBV12-5 TGTGCTAGTGGCTATGGAGGGGCCGGGGAGCTGTTTTTT CASGYGGAGELFF
TRBD1 TRBJ1-2 . TRBV4-2 TGTGCCAGCAGCCAAGACCCCCAAGGACAGGGATCGGGCTACACCTTC CASSQDPQGQGSGYTF
. TRBJ1-2 once TRBV27 TGTGCCAGCAGTTTATCGAATAGGGGCTATGGCTACACCTTC CASSLSNRGYGYTF
TRBD1 TRBJ1-2 . TRBV19 TGTGCCAGTAGTCCTACGACAGGGACCTACCGAAGCTATGGCTACACCTTC CASSPTTGTYRSYGYTF
. TRBJ1-1 . TRBV19 TGTGCCAGTAGTATTACCCCCTCTTTAAGCCTAACGAACACTGAAGCTTTCTTT CASSITPSLSLTNTEAFF
TRBD1 TRBJ2-7 . TRBV5-1 TGCGCCAGCAGCAACGGACAGGGGATCTCCTACGAGCAGTACTTC CASSNGQGISYEQYF
TRBD2 TRBJ2-2 . TRBV12-3/TRBV12-4 TGTGCCAGCGTAGCGGGGTACACCGGGGAGCTGTTTTTT CASVAGYTGELFF
. TRBJ1-5 once TRBV10-3 TGTGCCATCAGTGAGTCGATCTCGTCACAGTATAGCAATCAGCCCCAGCATTTT CAISESISSQYSNQPQHF
. TRBJ1-1 . TRBV7-9 TGTGCCAGCAGCTTATTTGCAGGGATGAACACTGAAGCTTTCTTT CASSLFAGMNTEAFF
. TRBJ1-1 . TRBV7-9 TGTGCCAGCAGCTTGCGGGGTTCCCCATTGGCAGGCACTGAAGCTTTCTTT CASSLRGSPLAGTEAFF
. TRBJ1-2 . TRBV15 TGTGCCACCAGCAGGCCGCAGGGAGGTGGCTACACCTTC CATSRPQGGGYTF
. TRBJ1-3 . TRBV11-2 TGTGCCAGCAGCTTGCGAGGCGGCCTCTACTCTGGAAACACCATATATTTT CASSLRGGLYSGNTIYF
. TRBJ2-6 . TRBV6-5 TGTGCCAGCAGTCCACAGGGAACTGGGGCCAACGTCCTGACTTTC CASSPQGTGANVLTF
. TRBJ1-4 once TRBV4-1 TGCGCCAGCAGCCAAGAAAGAGGAGGTGACGAAAAACTGTTTTTT CASSQERGGDEKLFF
. TRBJ2-3 once TRBV11-3 TGTGCCAGCAGTGCGACTAGGACAGATACGCAGTATTTT CASSATRTDTQYF
. TRBJ2-7 . TRBV4-3 TGCGCCAGCAGCCAAGAGGGCGGGGAAAATTACGAGCAGTACTTC CASSQEGGENYEQYF
. TRBJ1-2 once TRBV12-3/TRBV12-4 TGTGCCAGCAGCCCCGGGGAGGACTATGGCTACACCTTC CASSPGEDYGYTF
TRBD1 TRBJ2-7 . TRBV5-1 TGCGCCAGCAGCGCAAGTCAGGGGGCGCTTCGCGAGCAGTACTTC CASSASQGALREQYF